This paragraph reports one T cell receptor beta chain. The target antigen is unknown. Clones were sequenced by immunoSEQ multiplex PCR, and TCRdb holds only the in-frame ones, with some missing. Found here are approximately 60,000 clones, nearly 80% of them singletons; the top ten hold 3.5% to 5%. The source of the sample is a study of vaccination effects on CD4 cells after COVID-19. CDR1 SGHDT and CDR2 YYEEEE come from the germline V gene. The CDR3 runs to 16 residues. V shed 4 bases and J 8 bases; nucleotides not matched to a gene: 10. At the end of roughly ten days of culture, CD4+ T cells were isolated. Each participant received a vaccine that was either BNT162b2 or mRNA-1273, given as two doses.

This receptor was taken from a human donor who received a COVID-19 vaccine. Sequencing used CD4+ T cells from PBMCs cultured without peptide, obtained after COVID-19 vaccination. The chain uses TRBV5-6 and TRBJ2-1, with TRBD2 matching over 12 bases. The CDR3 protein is CASSKTSGSRWDEQFF. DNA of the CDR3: TGTGCCAGCAGCAAGACTAGCGGGAGTCGTTGGGATGAGCAGTTCTTC.